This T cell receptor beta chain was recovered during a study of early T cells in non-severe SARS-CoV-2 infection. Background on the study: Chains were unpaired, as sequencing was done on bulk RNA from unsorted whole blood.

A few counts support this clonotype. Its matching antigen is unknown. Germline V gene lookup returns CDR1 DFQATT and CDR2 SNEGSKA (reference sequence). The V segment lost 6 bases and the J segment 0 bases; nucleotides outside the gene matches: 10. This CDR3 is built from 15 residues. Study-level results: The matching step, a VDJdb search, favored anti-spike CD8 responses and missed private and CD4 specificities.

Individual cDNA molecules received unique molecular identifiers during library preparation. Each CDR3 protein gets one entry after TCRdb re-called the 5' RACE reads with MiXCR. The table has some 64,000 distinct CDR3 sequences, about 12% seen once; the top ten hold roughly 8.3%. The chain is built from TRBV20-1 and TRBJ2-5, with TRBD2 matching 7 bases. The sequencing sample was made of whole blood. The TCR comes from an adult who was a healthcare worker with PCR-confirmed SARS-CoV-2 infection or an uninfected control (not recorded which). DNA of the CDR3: TGCAGTGCCCTCCGGGCTAGCGGAGACCAAGAGACCCAGTACTTC. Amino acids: CSALRASGDQETQYF.